This T cell receptor (beta chain) originates from a study of Ad26.COV2.S vaccination and SARS-CoV-2 variants (dated by TCRdb to the early 2020s). About the study as a whole: Donors in the vaccine arm were drawn from COV1001, a multicentre, randomized, double-blind, placebo-controlled phase I-IIa trial testing Ad26.COV2.S in healthy adults. Ad26.COV2.S was administered intramuscularly at 5 x 10^10 or 1 x 10^11 viral particles, either as a single shot or as two shots given 56 days apart. The specificity and breadth of SARS-CoV-2-reactive T cell receptors after Ad26.COV2.S vaccination were assessed by TCRbeta repertoire sequencing. The TCR-sequenced set comprised approximately 32 samples: some 20 Ad26.COV2.S vaccine recipients, 5 placebo recipients and 8 SARS-CoV-2 convalescent individuals. Trial participants were randomized into five groups of five: low-dose or high-dose Ad26.COV2.S given once or twice, or placebo on both occasions. Blinding of investigators to trial group allocation was maintained during experiments and outcome assessment.

Results and caveats for the whole study, not just this receptor: According to the authors, total T cell responses may have been underestimated by the TCR breadth and depth analyses. Vaccine and placebo recipients had similar non-spike TCR breadth, a finding consistent with the vaccine containing only spike. Ad26.COV2.S recipients had higher spike-specific TCR breadth than placebo recipients (P = 0.0014). After vaccination, substantial breadth of spike-specific CD8+ and CD4+ T cell responses was reported. The study was not powered for comparison of responses between vaccine doses or regimens.

The immunoSEQ Assay was the method used to sequence TCRbeta CDR3 regions. After extraction, genomic DNA underwent amplification by bias-controlled multiplex PCR, followed by high-throughput sequencing. The authors' pipeline ran thus. To quantify the absolute abundance of every unique TCRbeta CDR3 region, sequences were collapsed and filtered. T cell fraction was estimated by normalizing TCRbeta template counts to usable DNA, which was measured by amplifying reference genes present in all nucleated cells. Repertoire TCRs were annotated as SARS-CoV-2-specific by exact matching of V gene, CDR3 amino acid sequence and J gene to a known reactive TCR set. The reference SARS-CoV-2 TCR set was derived from MIRA and filtered for enrichment in COVID-19-positive ImmuneCODE repertoires, a step that removed public or cross-reactive TCRs. Using the MIRA antigens, annotated TCRs were further analysed by specific ORF or by position within an ORF. Breadth was defined as annotated unique rearrangements over total unique productive rearrangements; depth was the summed frequency of those rearrangements. TCR breadth was compared between groups using two-sided Wilcoxon rank-sum tests. The immuneACCESS repertoire file appears here via TCRdb, limited to in-frame rearrangements. These files lack a portion of the clones; in checked studies, under half of the deficit traces to unresolved V genes, and the cause of the others is not known. V and J calls plus clone size are reproduced from that table; the DNA served to infer D and trimming. The sample table contains approximately 280,000 clones; only one count was recorded for about 89% of them. The leading ten clones occupy more than 2.5% of the sample.

The treatment or condition tag for this specimen amounts to: 15 to 20 received Ad26.COV2.S at low or high dose, single or two shots; roughly 5 received placebo; per-sample allocation not given. For vaccine and placebo recipients, repertoires were sequenced using samples collected on day 63 after the first injection. Between 29 July and 7 August 2020, Cohort 1b enrolled 25 adults aged 18-55 years at one site in Boston, USA. Ad26.COV2.S consisted of a replication-incompetent adenovirus type 26 vector by which a prefusion-stabilized SARS-CoV-2 spike protein from the original Wuhan strain was expressed. Cut back by 4 bases and 6 bases, the V and J ends lie 10 bases apart. CDR1 is given as MNHEY and CDR2 as SVGEGT, both from the germline V gene. From the cysteine up to the phenylalanine, the CDR3 has a length of 13 residues. Just the 39-base CDR3 DNA is kept, in frame starting at base 1. About this clone itself: Its antigen has not been determined. No much larger clone is present one base from it, and per-base qualities are unavailable.

This receptor was identified in a person aged 18-65 years who received the Ad26.COV2.S COVID-19 vaccine or a placebo. The sequencing used peripheral blood, collected in a trial of Ad26.COV2.S vaccine versus placebo. The chain links TRBV6-2 or TRBV6-3 with TRBJ1-5; tentative D gene TRBD1, with 6 bases matching. The nucleotide sequence reads as follows: TGTGCCAGCAGTTCTCAGGGGACTCAGCCCCAGCATTTT. Translated, it gives CASSSQGTQPQHF.